This T cell receptor beta chain was identified in a study of blood T cell repertoires in COVID-19. Study background: The United States, Italy and Spain supplied acute and convalescent COVID-19 samples. The cDNA or gDNA used as material had been derived from T cells, B-cell-depleted T cells, or PBMCs.

Original processing methods: Reference gene primers were amplified, and this amplification served to estimate nucleated cell counts. The repertoire was sequenced with immunoSEQ multiplex PCR; TCRdb's copy has only in-frame clones and lacks some. The D gene and trimming were derived from the DNA, and the V and J assignments and clone size from that table. There are 130,000 to 150,000 clones in the sample; 80% to 90% occur only once, and 0.9% to 0.95% lies in the top ten. The CDR3 length is 14 residues. The junction had 3 bases not matched to a gene; V was cut back by 5 bases and J by 4 bases. The germline CDR1 and CDR2 sequences are MDHEN and SYDVKM.

The sequence was obtained from a woman aged 45-65 years with acute or convalescent COVID-19. This chain links TRBV28 with TRBJ2-1, with TRBD1 matching over 9 bases. The sample consisted of peripheral blood. Here the CDR3 reads CASSKDRGYNEQFF. CDR3 nucleotide sequence: TGTGCCAGCAGTAAGGACAGGGGATACAATGAGCAGTTCTTC.